This TCR beta chain came from a study of sequential checkpoint blockade in melanoma. Background on the study: Each arm's sequence ended with maintenance nivolumab. Under 25 patients had matched tumor biopsies before treatment and at week 13 after nivolumab or ipilimumab alone.

Notes on the study in general: PD-L1 staining and CD8+ counts, not mutational load, tracked tumor T-cell clonality.

TCRdb keeps only in-frame clones here, not all; method: immunoSEQ multiplex PCR. The profile covers roughly 9,000 clones, with approximately 27% appearing a single time and 20% to 25% taken by the ten largest. This CDR3 region has 13 residues. The V gene's germline CDR1 is MNHGY and CDR2 SAAAGT. V lost 6 bases to trimming and J lost 7 bases; unmatched junction nucleotides: 8. Documented treatment: randomized to nivolumab then ipilimumab (arm A) or the reverse (arm B). DNA-damaging chemotherapy had not been given to any patient beforehand. This clone has just a few counts. The target antigen is unknown.

The sequence was collected from a human donor with melanoma. The material was tumor tissue (inferred from file names), obtained from a patient given nivolumab and ipilimumab in sequence. The chain recombines TRBV6-8 with TRBJ1-1, with 7 nucleotides matching TRBD1. The CDR3 nucleotides are TGTGCCAGCAGCCACGGGACAGCCATTGAAGCTTTCTTT. Translating it yields CASSHGTAIEAFF.